This T cell receptor beta chain was captured by sequencing in a study of CD8+ T cells in alopecia areata. General study points: Persistence in scalp and blood during tofacitinib was observed for many expanded lesional clones.

In each case, RNA was isolated and then reverse transcribed into cDNA as the sequencing template. Sequenced by immunoSEQ multiplex PCR; TCRdb stores in-frame clones only, minus some. The table records some 110,000 clones, roughly 63% of them present only once. Treatment meaning: oral pan-JAK inhibitor, 5-10 mg twice daily. Peripheral blood, together with lesional scalp punch biopsies, was collected from alopecia areata patients. For this clone: Its antigen remains unidentified.

The CDR3 is 12 residues long. The V segment lost 8 bases and the J segment 4 bases; nucleotides outside the gene matches: 5. From germline, CDR1 is ENHRY and CDR2 SYGVKD. The sequence came from a human donor with alopecia areata. Sample: CD8+ T cells sorted from blood, taken at week 4, from a patient treated with tofacitinib. The chain carries TRBV10-3 and TRBJ2-7; 7 bases are a match to TRBD1. CDR3 in amino acids: CAIGQAPYEQYF. As DNA, the CDR3 is TGTGCCATCGGACAGGCACCTTACGAGCAGTACTTC.